This T cell receptor (beta chain) was captured by sequencing in a study of long-term antiretroviral therapy in people with HIV. Overall study context: The oldest samples precede the 2015 immediate-ART recommendation by about a decade. The study, taken as a whole, reports: Controls showed broader CDR3 length ranges than did the HIV repertoires. Despite increasing after ART, diversity remained lower than that of transplant donor controls.

The germline CDR1 and CDR2 sequences are SNHLY and FYNNEI. The CDR3 contains 15 residues. The V segment lost 3 bases and the J segment 7 bases; nucleotides outside the gene matches: 7. Samples held 1-10 million cryopreserved PBMC before DNA extraction. As concerns this clone: Its antigen remains unknown.

This was the immunoSEQ v3.0 assay at survey level. TCRdb's copy holds only in-frame clones and misses some; the assay was immunoSEQ multiplex PCR. The table shows some 28,000 clones, with 80% occurring only once. The sample consisted of unsorted PBMCs, taken 0.3 years after starting antiretroviral therapy. V is TRBV2 and J is TRBJ2-1; 9 bases are a match to TRBD2. The TCR originated in a man in his forties with HIV. CDR3 nucleotides: TGTGCCAGCAGTGATTCGAGCGGGGGGCAAAATGAGCAGTTCTTC. This gives the protein CASSDSSGGQNEQFF. The entire variable domain, with the rest obtained from reference TRBV2 and TRBJ2-1, is as follows: EPEVTQTPSHQVTQMGQEVILRCVPISNHLYFYWYRQILGQKVEFLVSFYNNEISEKSEIFDDQFSVERPDGSNFTLKIRSTKLEDSAMYFCASSDSSGGQNEQFFGPGTRLTVL.